This entry describes one T cell receptor beta chain. Its antigen remains unknown. The V segment lost 5 bases and the J segment 0 bases; nucleotides outside the gene matches: 5. The CDR3 is made up of 18 amino acids. The germline gives CDR1 SGHTA, CDR2 FQGNSA. Use of 60 Vbeta and 13 Jbeta primers characterized the PCR. This table comes from immunoSEQ multiplex PCR, and its TCRdb copy is limited to in-frame clones, with some not included. The sample has over 200,000 clones, about 70% seen once; the top ten hold about 3%. This specimen comes from a study of cytomegalovirus exposure and HLA in healthy donors. Study-wide findings and caveats: Sequencing had likely introduced a cluster of highly shared sequence variants as an artifact. It was reportedly the case that the classifier diagnosed cytomegalovirus status with high specificity and sensitivity.

The sequencing sample was made of PBMCs. The receptor was derived from a man between 35 and 55 years old in good health and CMV-seropositive. J is TRBJ2-2 and V is TRBV7-2; 14 nucleotides match TRBD2. In DNA form, the CDR3 reads TGTGCCAGCAGCAAAGGACTAGCGGGGGGTCCGAACACCGGGGAGCTGTTTTTT. This codes for CASSKGLAGGPNTGELFF.